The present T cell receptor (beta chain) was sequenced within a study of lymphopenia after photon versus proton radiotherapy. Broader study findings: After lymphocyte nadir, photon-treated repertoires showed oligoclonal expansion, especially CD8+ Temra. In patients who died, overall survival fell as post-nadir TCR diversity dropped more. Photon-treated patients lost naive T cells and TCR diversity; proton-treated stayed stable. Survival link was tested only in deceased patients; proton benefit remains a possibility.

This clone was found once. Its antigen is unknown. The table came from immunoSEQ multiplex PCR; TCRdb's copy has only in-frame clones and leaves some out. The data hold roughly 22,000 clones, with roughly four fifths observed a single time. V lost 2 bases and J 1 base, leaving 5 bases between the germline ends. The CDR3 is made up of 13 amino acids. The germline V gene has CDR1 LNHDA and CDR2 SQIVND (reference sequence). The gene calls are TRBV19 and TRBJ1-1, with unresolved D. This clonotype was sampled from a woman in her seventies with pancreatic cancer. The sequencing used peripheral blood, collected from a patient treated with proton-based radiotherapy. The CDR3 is CASSIWGNTEAFF. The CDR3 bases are TGTGCCAGTAGTATATGGGGGAACACTGAAGCTTTCTTT.